This T cell receptor beta chain was identified in a study of identical twins. Findings and limits, study-wide: With abundant cord blood beta clonotypes, insertions were fewer; memory repertoires showed no such pattern. Invariant populations such as MAIT and iNKT cells could partly muddle zero-insertion analyses. Twins' excess sharing was less marked for out-of-frame beta sequences.

Unique molecular identifiers were present on cDNA, and template switching added a universal primer site. TCRdb used MiXCR to reprocess the 5' RACE reads, holding one entry per CDR3 protein. Here the sample spans 550,000 to 700,000 distinct CDR3 sequences, around a tenth being singletons. A few counts support this clonotype. The antigen remains undetermined. The trim removed 5 bases at V and 7 bases at J, leaving 4 bases unmatched. Looked up from germline, CDR1 is SEHNR and CDR2 is FQNEAQ (reference sequence). This CDR3 has 15 residues. The same sample was also studied in work on yellow fever vaccine responses in identical twins.

This receptor was obtained from a young woman in good health. Sequencing was done on a sample of PBMCs. This sequence joins TRBV7-9 and TRBJ2-1; TRBD2 matches at 14 bases. CDR3 sequence (DNA): TGTGCCAGCAGCCGGCGGACTAGCGGGAGGAATGAGCAGTTCTTC. Encoded protein: CASSRRTSGRNEQFF.